This is a list of T cell receptor beta chains from one sample in a study of a mutant IDH1 vaccine in newly diagnosed glioma. Profiled with immunoSEQ multiplex PCR; TCRdb holds only in-frame clones, not every one. The sample includes approximately 50,000 clones, 86% seen only once; the top ten take roughly 1.5%. These receptors' targets are unknown. The material sequenced was PBMCs, taken from a glioma patient whose treatment included an IDH1 peptide vaccine. The receptors originated from a man aged 40-49 years with glioma. Each CDR3 is given with its conserved first and last residue. A D gene is named only where the DNA matches it firmly. Not all rows give a size; the values are once, few, many and, for expanded clones, a class.

>TRBJ2-1|NA|NA|TRBV10-3
CAISEQHEQFF
TGTGCCATCAGTGAACAACATGAGCAGTTCTTC
>TRBJ2-4|NA|NA|TRBV25-1
CASSEPSGGRGDIQYF
TGTGCCAGCAGTGAACCTTCTGGGGGGCGTGGGGACATTCAGTACTTC
>TRBJ2-1|TRBD2|NA|TRBV29-1
CSVDGLAPIVNEQFF
TGCAGCGTTGATGGACTAGCCCCTATTGTCAATGAGCAGTTCTTC
>TRBJ1-1|NA|once|TRBV9
CASSSRGGPNTEAFF
TGTGCCAGCAGCTCGAGGGGGGGCCCGAACACTGAAGCTTTCTTT
>TRBJ2-5|TRBD1|NA|TRBV5-1
CASSSGQAALETQYF
TGCGCCAGCAGCTCCGGACAGGCCGCGCTAGAGACCCAGTACTTC
>TRBJ1-4|NA|NA|TRBV5-1
CASSLSGSSEKLFF
TGCGCCAGCAGCTTATCCGGGAGTAGTGAAAAACTGTTTTTT
>TRBJ2-1|NA|NA|TRBV6-4
CASSDSWGSGNEQFF
TGTGCCAGCAGTGACTCATGGGGGTCGGGCAATGAGCAGTTCTTC
>TRBJ2-7|TRBD2|NA|TRBV9
CASSTGGTSSYEQYF
TGTGCCAGCAGCACGGGGGGGACTAGCTCCTACGAGCAGTACTTC
>TRBJ2-5|NA|NA|TRBV5-1
CASSQSEETQYF
TGCGCCAGCAGCCAGAGTGAGGAGACCCAGTACTTC
>TRBJ2-2|NA|NA|TRBV9
CASSGRRANTGELFF
TGTGCCAGCAGCGGGCGGAGGGCGAACACCGGGGAGCTGTTTTTT
>TRBJ2-7|TRBD1|NA|TRBV5-1
CASSTGQGAYEQYF
TGCGCCAGCAGCACCGGACAGGGGGCCTACGAGCAGTACTTC
>TRBJ2-5|TRBD2|NA|TRBV5-1
CASRHISGRALTETQYF
TGCGCCAGCAGACATATAAGCGGGAGGGCCTTGACAGAGACCCAGTACTTC
>TRBJ1-2|TRBD1|NA|TRBV4-1
CASSQRDRDYGYTF
TGCGCCAGCAGCCAAAGGGACAGGGATTATGGCTACACCTTC
>TRBJ2-3|NA|NA|TRBV6-5
CASSYSLARRPDTQYF
TGTGCCAGCAGTTACTCCCTAGCTCGGCGCCCAGATACGCAGTATTTT
>TRBJ1-2|TRBD1|NA|TRBV18
CASSPLDRGPSTSNYGYTF
TGTGCCAGCTCACCCCTGGACAGGGGCCCGTCTACCTCTAACTATGGCTACACCTTC
>TRBJ1-2|NA|NA|TRBV11-2
CASSLGNYGYTF
TGTGCCAGCAGCTTAGGGAACTATGGCTACACCTTC
>TRBJ2-5|NA|NA|TRBV7-8
CASSLSETQYF
TGTGCCAGCAGCTTATCGGAGACCCAGTACTTC
>TRBJ2-7|TRBD2|NA|TRBV28
CASSETGTSGNEQYF
TGTGCCAGCAGCGAAACCGGGACTAGCGGAAACGAGCAGTACTTC
>TRBJ2-3|NA|NA|TRBV2
CASSVGDTQYF
TGTGCCAGCAGTGTTGGAGATACGCAGTATTTT
>TRBJ1-1|NA|NA|TRBV19
CASSTDRGGTTEAFF
TGTGCCAGTAGTACCGACAGAGGGGGTACCACTGAAGCTTTCTTT
>TRBJ1-1|TRBD1|NA|TRBV18
CASSPQGALEAFF
TGTGCCAGCTCACCCCAGGGGGCTTTGGAAGCTTTCTTT
>TRBJ2-7|TRBD1|NA|TRBV9
CASSTAGTGSYEQYF
TGTGCCAGCAGCACTGCCGGGACAGGGTCCTACGAGCAGTACTTC
>TRBJ2-7|NA|NA|TRBV18
CASSAGNYEQYF
TGTGCCAGCTCGGCTGGGAACTACGAGCAGTACTTC
>TRBJ2-7|TRBD2|NA|TRBV4-3
CASSQVMGLAAYEQYF
TGCGCCAGCAGCCAAGTTATGGGACTAGCGGCCTACGAGCAGTACTTC
>TRBJ2-5|NA|NA|TRBV5-1
CASSLQETQYF
TGCGCCAGCAGCTTGCAAGAGACCCAGTACTTC
>TRBJ2-7|TRBD1|once|TRBV18
CASSPGRRDRGVYEQYF
TGTGCCAGCTCACCGGGTCGCCGGGACAGGGGTGTCTACGAGCAGTACTTC
>TRBJ2-7|NA|NA|TRBV6-1
CASFLPGAVVQYF
TGTGCCAGCTTTCTCCCAGGGGCGGTGGTGCAGTACTTC
>TRBJ1-5|NA|NA|TRBV19
CASSGVGIRQPQHF
TGTGCCAGTAGTGGTGTAGGGATACGTCAGCCCCAGCATTTT
>TRBJ1-2|TRBD1|NA|TRBV6-1
CASSVQGATYGYTF
TGTGCCAGCAGTGTACAGGGGGCTACCTATGGCTACACCTTC
>TRBJ1-3|NA|NA|TRBV7-9
CASSLTDHSGNTIYF
TGTGCCAGCAGCTTGACAGACCACTCTGGAAACACCATATATTTT
>TRBJ2-7|NA|few|TRBV12-5
CASAGVGEQYF
TGTGCTAGTGCAGGGGTAGGCGAGCAGTACTTC
>TRBJ2-7|NA|few|TRBV28
CASSSTVNEQYF
TGTGCCAGCAGTTCGACGGTGAACGAGCAGTACTTC
>TRBJ2-3|NA|NA|TRBV6-1
CASSGWGPPEDTQYF
TGTGCCAGCAGTGGTTGGGGACCGCCCGAGGATACGCAGTATTTT
>TRBJ1-2|TRBD1|NA|TRBV27
CASSSWTGGHYYGYTF
TGTGCCAGCAGTTCGTGGACAGGGGGCCACTACTATGGCTACACCTTC
>TRBJ2-1|NA|NA|TRBV5-1
CASSLSVLRGEQFF
TGCGCCAGCAGCTTGTCAGTCCTACGGGGTGAGCAGTTCTTC
>TRBJ1-2|NA|NA|TRBV28
CASSSRTALAGYTF
TGTGCCAGCAGTTCTCGGACAGCATTGGCCGGCTACACCTTC
>TRBJ1-1|NA|NA|TRBV29-1
CSVDAIGGTEAFF
TGCAGCGTCGACGCCATCGGAGGAACTGAAGCTTTCTTT
>TRBJ1-2|TRBD1|NA|TRBV5-1
CASSLIQGADGYTF
TGCGCCAGCAGCTTAATACAGGGGGCGGATGGCTACACCTTC
>TRBJ2-5|NA|NA|TRBV7-3
CASSLAGTSQETQYF
TGTGCCAGCAGCCTTGCCGGGACTTCCCAAGAGACCCAGTACTTC
>TRBJ2-7|NA|once|TRBV7-9
CASSPSGYEQYF
TGTGCCAGCAGCCCTTCGGGTTACGAGCAGTACTTC
>TRBJ1-2|NA|NA|TRBV20-1
CSASWGNGYTF
TGCAGTGCTAGTTGGGGGAATGGCTACACCTTC
>TRBJ2-2|NA|NA|TRBV28
CAIEGNTGELFF
TGTGCCATCGAAGGGAACACCGGGGAGCTGTTTTTT
>TRBJ2-7|NA|once|TRBV7-6
CASSLLGGSEQYF
TGTGCCAGCAGCTTACTGGGAGGTTCGGAGCAGTACTTC
>TRBJ1-3|NA|NA|TRBV25-1
CASSEGYSGNTIYF
TGTGCCAGCAGTGAGGGGTACTCTGGAAACACCATATATTTT
>TRBJ1-6|NA|NA|TRBV6-5
CASSYGGNNSPLHF
TGTGCCAGCAGCTACGGGGGGAATAATTCACCCCTCCACTTT
>TRBJ2-1|NA|NA|TRBV12-1
CASSFFGQGGQFF
TGTGCCAGCAGCTTCTTCGGACAGGGTGGGCAGTTCTTC
>TRBJ1-5|NA|NA|TRBV19
CASRTNREFSQPQHF
TGTGCCAGTAGGACAAACAGGGAATTTAGTCAGCCCCAGCATTTT
>TRBJ2-2|NA|NA|TRBV18
CASSPVRENTGELFF
TGTGCCAGCTCACCAGTACGGGAGAACACCGGGGAGCTGTTTTTT
>TRBJ2-7|TRBD1|NA|TRBV27
CASRKTGNEQYF
TGTGCCAGCAGGAAGACAGGGAACGAGCAGTACTTC
>TRBJ2-6|TRBD2|NA|TRBV28
CASSLTFSGPRSGANVLTF
TGTGCCAGCAGTTTGACCTTTAGCGGGCCCCGCTCTGGGGCCAACGTCCTGACTTTC
>TRBJ2-7|TRBD1|NA|TRBV7-9
CASSFRTGNYEQYF
TGTGCCAGCAGCTTTCGGACAGGCAACTACGAGCAGTACTTC
>TRBJ2-1|NA|NA|TRBV4-3
CASSHRLDHNEQFF
TGCGCCAGCAGCCACCGACTAGATCACAATGAGCAGTTCTTC
>TRBJ2-1|TRBD2|NA|TRBV6-4
CASSDSSGSSNEQFF
TGTGCCAGCAGTGACTCCAGCGGGAGTTCCAATGAGCAGTTCTTC
>TRBJ1-2|NA|NA|TRBV7-9
CASSNLGQTGYTF
TGTGCCAGCAGCAACCTGGGACAAACCGGCTACACCTTC
>TRBJ2-1|NA|few|TRBV7-2
CASSPKWGGYSYNEQFF
TGTGCCAGCAGCCCGAAGTGGGGGGGCTACTCCTACAATGAGCAGTTCTTC